This T cell receptor beta chain was captured by sequencing in a study of blood T cell repertoires in COVID-19. Study-level background: The cDNA or gDNA used as material had been derived from T cells, B-cell-depleted T cells, or PBMCs.

The CDR3 runs to 13 residues. CDR1 is LNHNV, CDR2 YYDKDF, per germline (reference sequence). J gave up 11 bases and V 3 bases, and 9 bases lay outside the gene matches. Sequenced by immunoSEQ multiplex PCR; TCRdb stores in-frame clones only, minus some. Of about 200,000 clones in the sample, 70% to 90% were seen once. The origin of this receptor is a man aged 45-65 years with acute or convalescent COVID-19. This chain links TRBV15 with TRBJ1-2; 7 positions agree with TRBD1. The specimen sequenced was peripheral blood. In DNA, the CDR3 is TGTGCCACCAGCAGTCTATTCAGGGGGTCGTACACCTTC. As protein: CATSSLFRGSYTF.